This TCR beta chain stems from a study of T cells in Graves' hyperthyroidism and ophthalmopathy. Study as a whole: Blood was drawn when the patient was first diagnosed and still untreated.

This clonotype was picked up many times. What it binds is not known. From RNA transcripts, TCR beta CDR3 regions were amplified. The HTBI primer set drove a first-round RT-PCR of the TCR CDR3. Via MiXCR, TCRdb re-called the multiplex PCR reads, giving one row per CDR3 protein. The sample contains approximately 480,000 distinct CDR3 sequences, under 25% of which appear only once. Graves' hyperthyroidism qualified as stable when ophthalmopathy did not progress within 18 months. CDR3 length: 13 residues. V dropped 7 bases and J dropped 3 bases, with 10 bases sitting between them. CDR1 and CDR2 from the germline V gene are MNHNS and SASEGT. General study findings and limits: Ophthalmopathy was model-predicted a median approximately 6.4 months pre-onset.

Sequencing was done on a sample of blood. The chain is built from TRBV6-1 and TRBJ1-5; D ambiguous. The receptor was isolated from a man aged 18 to 29 with Graves' hyperthyroidism. The CDR3 nucleotides are TGTGCCAGCACAGTTCGGAACAATCAGCCCCAGCATTTT. This sequence encodes CASTVRNNQPQHF.